This T cell receptor beta chain was identified in a study of T cell changes during pregnancy in multiple sclerosis. Using immunoSEQ multiplex PCR, the repertoire was profiled, and TCRdb retains in-frame clones only, with some absent. Of around 78,000 clones detected, 91% appear once; the ten largest clones hold around 0.7%. The germline V gene encodes CDR1 SNHLY and CDR2 FYNNEI. Trimming stripped 8 bases from V and 5 bases from J, with 15 bases between. The CDR3 sequence is 13 residues long. The sample here was peripheral blood, taken in the third trimester of pregnancy. This TCR was sampled from a female donor in good health, enrolled as a control in a pregnancy study. This chain links TRBV2 with TRBJ2-5; the D gene is possibly TRBD2 (6 bases). As DNA, the CDR3 is TGTGCCAGCGCGACTAGTGGTCTGGAGACCCAGTACTTC. As protein: CASATSGLETQYF.